A selection of T cell receptor beta chains follows, all from one sample in a study of blood T cell repertoires in COVID-19. Sequencing was performed with immunoSEQ multiplex PCR; in TCRdb, only in-frame clones are kept and a portion is missing. The sample lists about 63,000 clones; nearly 95% were seen once. Material: peripheral blood. The source of these receptors is a man in his fifties or sixties with active COVID-19. CDR3s include the opening cysteine and the closing phenylalanine or tryptophan. A D gene is named only where the DNA matches it firmly. Clone sizes are given selectively: once, few, many, or a class where the clone is expanded.

d_call: TRBD1; clone_size: NA; v_call: TRBV19; j_call: TRBJ2-7; cdr3_aa: CASSGRTGAGSYEQYF; cdr3_nt: TGTGCCAGTAGTGGACGGACAGGGGCCGGATCATACGAGCAGTACTTC
d_call: TRBD2; clone_size: once; v_call: TRBV10-2; j_call: TRBJ2-1; cdr3_aa: CASSEATSGYNEQFF; cdr3_nt: TGCGCCAGCAGTGAGGCGACTAGCGGTTACAATGAGCAGTTCTTC
d_call: NA; clone_size: NA; v_call: TRBV7-2; j_call: TRBJ2-7; cdr3_aa: CASSLDQPGNTYEQYF; cdr3_nt: TGTGCCAGCAGCTTAGATCAGCCCGGGAACACCTACGAGCAGTACTTC
d_call: NA; clone_size: NA; v_call: TRBV4-2; j_call: TRBJ1-1; cdr3_aa: CASSQAHTLFDSTEAFF; cdr3_nt: TGTGCCAGCAGCCAAGCCCACACCCTCTTTGATTCAACTGAAGCTTTCTTT
d_call: TRBD1; clone_size: NA; v_call: TRBV19; j_call: TRBJ2-1; cdr3_aa: CASSIRHPGQGNNEQFF; cdr3_nt: TGTGCCAGTAGTATACGCCACCCGGGACAGGGGAACAATGAGCAGTTCTTC
d_call: TRBD1; clone_size: NA; v_call: TRBV19; j_call: TRBJ1-2; cdr3_aa: CASSTTYRGNYGYTF; cdr3_nt: TGTGCCAGTAGTACCACTTACAGGGGAAACTATGGCTACACCTTC
d_call: NA; clone_size: NA; v_call: TRBV11-3; j_call: TRBJ2-7; cdr3_aa: CASSLALGSHEQYF; cdr3_nt: TGTGCCAGCAGCTTGGCTCTCGGGTCCCACGAGCAGTACTTC
d_call: TRBD1; clone_size: NA; v_call: TRBV6-1; j_call: TRBJ1-5; cdr3_aa: CASSGGTGWLVSNQPQHF; cdr3_nt: TGTGCCAGCAGTGGGGGGACAGGGTGGTTGGTTAGCAATCAGCCCCAGCATTTT
d_call: NA; clone_size: NA; v_call: TRBV28; j_call: TRBJ2-7; cdr3_aa: CASNDISYEQYF; cdr3_nt: TGTGCCAGCAACGACATATCCTACGAGCAGTACTTC
d_call: NA; clone_size: NA; v_call: TRBV1; j_call: TRBJ2-2; cdr3_aa: CTSSGQGETGELFF; cdr3_nt: TGCACCAGCAGCGGACAGGGCGAGACCGGGGAGCTGTTTTTT
d_call: NA; clone_size: NA; v_call: TRBV27; j_call: TRBJ2-1; cdr3_aa: CASSTKKVYNEQFF; cdr3_nt: TGTGCCAGCTCTACTAAGAAAGTCTACAATGAGCAGTTCTTC
d_call: NA; clone_size: NA; v_call: TRBV5-5; j_call: TRBJ1-5; cdr3_aa: CASSRTGDGNQPQHF; cdr3_nt: TGTGCCAGCAGCCGGACGGGGGACGGCAATCAGCCCCAGCATTTT
d_call: NA; clone_size: NA; v_call: TRBV2; j_call: TRBJ2-5; cdr3_aa: CASRDPGHQETQYF; cdr3_nt: TGTGCCAGCAGGGACCCGGGACATCAAGAGACCCAGTACTTC
d_call: NA; clone_size: NA; v_call: TRBV6-1; j_call: TRBJ2-1; cdr3_aa: CASSAFRPRGFYYNEQFF; cdr3_nt: TGTGCCAGCAGTGCCTTCCGCCCCCGGGGGTTCTACTACAATGAGCAGTTCTTC
d_call: TRBD2; clone_size: NA; v_call: TRBV3-1/TRBV3-2; j_call: TRBJ2-3; cdr3_aa: CASSQKEWRESTDTQYF; cdr3_nt: TGTGCCAGCAGCCAAAAAGAATGGCGGGAGAGTACAGATACGCAGTATTTT
d_call: TRBD2; clone_size: NA; v_call: TRBV6-2/TRBV6-3; j_call: TRBJ2-1; cdr3_aa: CASCRTSGHEQFF; cdr3_nt: TGTGCCAGCTGCCGGACTAGCGGTCATGAGCAGTTCTTC
d_call: NA; clone_size: NA; v_call: TRBV18; j_call: TRBJ1-5; cdr3_aa: CASSTGLNQPQHF; cdr3_nt: TGTGCCAGTTCCACAGGGCTCAATCAGCCCCAGCATTTT
d_call: TRBD1; clone_size: NA; v_call: TRBV7-6; j_call: TRBJ1-4; cdr3_aa: CASSLAPLRTGDDEKLFF; cdr3_nt: TGTGCCAGCAGCTTAGCCCCACTTCGGACAGGCGATGATGAAAAACTGTTTTTT
d_call: TRBD2; clone_size: NA; v_call: TRBV7-2; j_call: TRBJ2-1; cdr3_aa: CASSLAYLAGGPYNEQFF; cdr3_nt: TGTGCCAGCAGCTTAGCTTACCTAGCGGGGGGTCCCTACAATGAGCAGTTCTTC
d_call: NA; clone_size: NA; v_call: TRBV10-3; j_call: TRBJ2-3; cdr3_aa: CAISDSGDTQYF; cdr3_nt: TGTGCCATCAGTGACAGCGGAGATACGCAGTATTTT
d_call: NA; clone_size: NA; v_call: TRBV2; j_call: TRBJ1-5; cdr3_aa: CASSEGRGNQPQHF; cdr3_nt: TGTGCCAGCAGTGAAGGGAGGGGCAATCAGCCCCAGCATTTT
d_call: TRBD1; clone_size: NA; v_call: TRBV7-9; j_call: TRBJ2-5; cdr3_aa: CASSATGAATQYF; cdr3_nt: TGTGCCAGCAGCGCGACAGGGGCAGCGACCCAGTACTTC
d_call: TRBD2; clone_size: NA; v_call: TRBV18; j_call: TRBJ2-5; cdr3_aa: CASSPPWREGETQYF; cdr3_nt: TGTGCCAGCTCACCTCCGTGGAGGGAGGGAGAGACCCAGTACTTC
d_call: TRBD2; clone_size: NA; v_call: TRBV7-2; j_call: TRBJ2-3; cdr3_aa: CASSLRRGAATDTQYF; cdr3_nt: TGTGCCAGCAGCTTAAGGCGGGGGGCGGCCACAGATACGCAGTATTTT
d_call: TRBD1; clone_size: NA; v_call: TRBV28; j_call: TRBJ1-4; cdr3_aa: CASSFSGGNEKLFF; cdr3_nt: TGTGCCAGCAGTTTCTCAGGGGGTAATGAAAAACTGTTTTTT
d_call: TRBD1; clone_size: once; v_call: TRBV19; j_call: TRBJ1-1; cdr3_aa: CASGPTGWDTEAFF; cdr3_nt: TGTGCCAGCGGCCCGACAGGGTGGGACACTGAAGCTTTCTTT
d_call: NA; clone_size: NA; v_call: TRBV10-1; j_call: TRBJ1-6; cdr3_aa: CASSEGRGNSPLHF; cdr3_nt: TGCGCCAGCAGTGAGGGACGCGGGAATTCACCCCTCCACTTT
d_call: TRBD1; clone_size: once; v_call: TRBV29-1; j_call: TRBJ2-1; cdr3_aa: CSVVGQGAISEQFF; cdr3_nt: TGCAGCGTTGTAGGACAGGGGGCAATTAGTGAGCAGTTCTTC
d_call: NA; clone_size: once; v_call: TRBV27; j_call: TRBJ1-6; cdr3_aa: CASRGGTVDNSPLHF; cdr3_nt: TGTGCCAGCAGGGGGGGGACGGTGGATAATTCACCCCTCCACTTT
d_call: TRBD2; clone_size: NA; v_call: TRBV7-9; j_call: TRBJ2-3; cdr3_aa: CASSRLAGGIADTQYF; cdr3_nt: TGTGCCAGCAGCCGATTAGCGGGAGGGATCGCAGATACGCAGTATTTT
d_call: NA; clone_size: NA; v_call: TRBV29-1; j_call: TRBJ2-1; cdr3_aa: CSAAGQRLVLGGEQFF; cdr3_nt: TGCAGCGCCGCGGGACAGCGACTAGTCCTGGGTGGTGAGCAGTTCTTC
d_call: NA; clone_size: NA; v_call: TRBV5-4; j_call: TRBJ1-2; cdr3_aa: CASSPPRGGYGYTF; cdr3_nt: TGTGCCAGCAGCCCGCCCCGAGGCGGCTATGGCTACACCTTC
d_call: TRBD1; clone_size: NA; v_call: TRBV29-1; j_call: TRBJ1-2; cdr3_aa: CSVDDRQGYYGYTF; cdr3_nt: TGCAGCGTTGACGATAGACAGGGATACTATGGCTACACCTTC